The source of this TCR beta chain is a study of blood T cell repertoires in COVID-19. Study context: The United States, Italy and Spain provided the acute and convalescent COVID-19 samples. The cDNA or gDNA used as material had been derived from T cells, B-cell-depleted T cells, or PBMCs.

Per the authors' pipeline: Estimation of nucleated cell counts relied on the amplification of reference gene primers. Data came from immunoSEQ multiplex PCR; TCRdb stores just in-frame clones and leaves some out. Clone size and V and J calls were adopted from that table, with D and trimming inferred from the DNA. The sample holds about 330,000 clones, approximately 88% seen once. Germline lookup yields CDR1 SGHTA and CDR2 FQGNSA. The CDR3 totals 16 residues. With 6 bases clipped from V and 4 bases from J, the junction kept 14 bases outside the gene matches. This clonotype was obtained from a man between 18 and 35 years old who had recovered from COVID-19. The chain links TRBV7-2 to TRBJ1-2; the match to TRBD1 covers 7 bases. Sequencing input: peripheral blood. Here the CDR3 reads CASRRQGSSSLYGYTF. CDR3 DNA: TGTGCCAGCAGGCGACAGGGCTCAAGTTCCCTCTATGGCTACACCTTC. The whole variable domain, filled in from reference TRBV7-2 and TRBJ1-2, reads GAGVSQSPSNKVTEKGKDVELRCDPISGHTALYWYRQSLGQGLEFLIYFQGNSAPDKSGLPSDRFSAERTGGSVSTLTIQRTQQEDSAVYLCASRRQGSSSLYGYTFGSGTRLTVV.